What follows are 29 T cell receptor beta chains derived from one specimen sequenced in a study of cytomegalovirus exposure and HLA in healthy donors. In the PCR, 60 Vbeta and 13 Jbeta primers were used. Produced via immunoSEQ multiplex PCR; TCRdb's table is partial and in-frame only. The sample's table shows tens of thousands of clones. Sample: PBMCs. All receptors derive from a woman in her 40s in good health and CMV-seronegative.

The V and J genes are TRBV5-8 and TRBJ1-2; D gene unclear. This CDR3 spans 12 amino acids. CDR1 is SGHTS, CDR2 YDEGEE, per germline. The V gene lost 2 bases and the J gene lost 8 bases, with 10 bases spanning the gap. CDR3: CASSFGGGGYTF. CDR3 DNA sequence: TGTGCCAGCAGCTTTGGCGGAGGCGGCTACACCTTC.

This rearrangement joins TRBV9 to TRBJ2-3, with TRBD1 identical over 10 bases. CDR1 SGDLS and CDR2 YYNGEE come from the germline V gene. J was trimmed by 4 bases and V by 3 bases; bases with no gene match: 8. The length of the CDR3 is 16 residues. The CDR3 DNA follows: TGTGCCAGCAGCGCTAACGGACAGGGGGAGGCAGATACGCAGTATTTT. Protein product: CASSANGQGEADTQYF.

This chain joins TRBV5-1 and TRBJ2-1, with TRBD2 matching over 13 bases. The trim removed 1 base at V and 8 bases at J, leaving 12 bases unmatched. The CDR3 has 18 amino acids. Germline loops: CDR1 SGHRS, CDR2 YFSETQ. The CDR3 spells CASSLPKGTSGVLDEQFF. The CDR3 bases are TGCGCCAGCAGCTTGCCAAAAGGGACTAGCGGGGTTTTGGATGAGCAGTTCTTC.

The V gene is TRBV9, the J gene TRBJ2-5; 14 nucleotides match TRBD2. This CDR3 comprises 14 residues. In germline, CDR1 is SGDLS, CDR2 YYNGEE. V lost 4 bases to trimming and J lost 7 bases; unmatched junction nucleotides: 3. This CDR3 reads CASSPGLAGGTQYF. As DNA, the CDR3 is TGTGCCAGCAGCCCCGGACTAGCGGGAGGGACCCAGTACTTC.

J is TRBJ1-6 and V is TRBV28; 10 bases agree with TRBD1. The CDR3 is made up of 15 amino acids. The germline V gene has CDR1 MDHEN and CDR2 SYDVKM. Losses at the gene ends were 7 bases for V and 7 bases for J; bases not matched to a gene: 7. In DNA form, the CDR3 reads TGTGCCAGCACCTTCAGGACAGGGGGAAATTCACCCCTCCACTTT. Its translation: CASTFRTGGNSPLHF.

The CDR3 is CASSLDARGNTEAFF. The CDR3 DNA follows: TGTGCCAGCAGCTTGGACGCCAGGGGGAACACTGAAGCTTTCTTT. The chain combines TRBV5-4 with TRBJ1-1; D is possibly TRBD1 (6 bases). The CDR3 has 15 amino acids. V lost 0 bases and J 1 base, leaving 10 bases between the germline ends. Looked up from germline, CDR1 is SGHNT and CDR2 is YYREEE (reference sequence).

The CDR3 DNA reads as TGTGCCAGCAGCTCCGTCCCGGGACAGGGAAATAACACTGAAGCTTTCTTT. This codes for CASSSVPGQGNNTEAFF. The chain links TRBV7-9 to TRBJ1-1, with TRBD1 matching over 9 bases. The germline V gene has CDR1 SEHNR and CDR2 FQNEAQ (reference sequence). The CDR3 totals 17 residues. Losses at the gene ends were 4 bases for V and 2 bases for J; bases not matched to a gene: 11.

This sequence joins TRBV5-1 and TRBJ1-2; D call uncertain. The germline V and J ends were trimmed by 0 bases and 2 bases, with 5 bases remaining between them. This CDR3 contains 13 residues. Germline V gene sequence: CDR1 SGHRS, CDR2 YFSETQ. CDR3 sequence reads: CASSLVENYGYTF. For the CDR3, the DNA is TGCGCCAGCAGCTTGGTAGAGAACTATGGCTACACCTTC.

This chain links TRBV28 with TRBJ1-5; 9 positions match TRBD1. CDR1 MDHEN and CDR2 SYDVKM come from the germline V gene. Trimming at V came to 9 bases and at J to 3 bases, leaving 15 bases not matched to a gene. CDR3 length: 17 amino acids. The CDR3 DNA sequence: TGTGCCAGTTGGGGGGCTCCGGGACAGGGTACCAATCAGCCCCAGCATTTT. This encodes CASWGAPGQGTNQPQHF. Together with reference TRBV28 and TRBJ1-5, the CDR3 gives the full variable domain: DVKVTQSSRYLVKRTGEKVFLECVQDMDHENMFWYRQDPGLGLRLIYFSYDVKMKEKGDIPEGYSVSREKKERFSLILESASTNQTSMYLCASWGAPGQGTNQPQHFGDGTRLSIL.

The chain couples TRBV4-3 to TRBJ2-7, with D perhaps matching TRBD2 (5 bases). Trimming took 8 bases from V and 0 from J, leaving 11 bases between them. Looked up from germline, CDR1 is LGHNA and CDR2 is YSLEER. The CDR3 is 13 amino acids. CDR3 DNA: TGCGCCAGCGCGGAACGGGACTCCTACGAGCAGTACTTC. This gives the protein CASAERDSYEQYF.

The chain has TRBV7-2 and TRBJ1-1; D gene ambiguous. The CDR3 is 12 amino acids. The germline V gene encodes CDR1 SGHTA and CDR2 FQGNSA. Trimming stripped 5 bases from V and 11 bases from J, with 15 bases between. The CDR3 coding sequence is TGTGCCAGCAGCCTGAGGTCGCGGGAGGCTTTCTTT. Translated: CASSLRSREAFF.

The chain combines TRBV7-9 with TRBJ2-1, with 8 nucleotides matching TRBD2. This CDR3 comprises 14 residues. CDR1 SEHNR and CDR2 FQNEAQ come from the germline V gene (reference sequence). After removal of 4 bases from V and 7 bases from J, the junction contained 6 bases not matched to a gene. The CDR3 spells CASSSPGTRNEQFF. The CDR3 coding sequence is TGTGCCAGCAGCTCCCCGGGGACTAGGAATGAGCAGTTCTTC. Variable domain in full (rest from reference TRBV7-9 and TRBJ2-1): DTGVSQNPRHKITKRGQNVTFRCDPISEHNRLYWYRQTLGQGPEFLTYFQNEAQLEKSRLLSDRFSAERPKGSFSTLEIQRTEQGDSAMYLCASSSPGTRNEQFFGPGTRLTVL.

The chain employs TRBV10-3 and TRBJ1-1; 7 bases line up with TRBD1. Losses at the gene ends were 0 bases for V and 4 bases for J; bases not matched to a gene: 8. The germline V gene has CDR1 ENHRY and CDR2 SYGVKD. CDR3 length equals 16 residues. CDR3 sequence: CAISESGTTGITEAFF. As DNA, the CDR3 is TGTGCCATCAGTGAGTCGGGAACGACAGGGATCACTGAAGCTTTCTTT.

The J gene is TRBJ2-1, the V gene TRBV6-6; 14 nucleotides align to TRBD2. Germline CDR1 and CDR2: MNHNY and SVGAGI (reference sequence). This CDR3 comprises 15 residues. The junction had 0 bases not matched to a gene; V was cut back by 8 bases and J by 0 bases. In nucleotides, the CDR3 is TGTGCCAGCGGGACTAGCGGGAGCTCCTACAATGAGCAGTTCTTC. It yields the protein CASGTSGSSYNEQFF.

The rearrangement links TRBV15 to TRBJ1-2; 7 bases agree with TRBD1. Looked up from germline, CDR1 is LNHNV and CDR2 is YYDKDF (reference sequence). The CDR3 contains 13 residues. Losses at the gene ends were 5 bases for V and 9 bases for J; bases not matched to a gene: 9. Written as DNA, the CDR3 is TGTGCCACCAGCGGGGAGACAGGGACTCGCTACACCTTC. The encoded protein is CATSGETGTRYTF.

The chain couples TRBV6-1 to TRBJ1-1; D is perhaps TRBD1 (6 bases). V lost 2 bases and J lost 4, with 11 bases in between. CDR3 length equals 14 residues. Per the germline V gene, CDR1 is MNHNS and CDR2 is SASEGT. The CDR3 region has the DNA TGTGCCAGCAGTGAACAGGGGCTAGGCACTGAAGCTTTCTTT. It specifies CASSEQGLGTEAFF.

The chain is built from TRBV5-6 and TRBJ1-2; 8 nucleotides align to TRBD1. The CDR3 covers 15 residues. In germline, CDR1 is SGHDT, CDR2 YYEEEE. V shed 1 base, J shed 4 bases, and the junction held 6 bases outside the gene matches. The CDR3 DNA sequence: TGTGCCAGCAGCTTGATAGGACAGGGAATCTATGGCTACACCTTC. Protein product: CASSLIGQGIYGYTF.

The chain has TRBV5-1 and TRBJ2-2; a possible D gene is TRBD2 (6 bases). Trimming took off 6 bases at V and 4 bases at J, with 16 bases between the two ends. Germline CDR1 SGHRS, CDR2 YFSETQ. This CDR3 region has 15 residues. The DNA for the CDR3 is TGCGCCAGCACCCCCGGGGGACTCCTCACCGGGGAGCTGTTTTTT. Its translation: CASTPGGLLTGELFF.

The CDR3 sequence is CASSEAYEQYF. DNA of the CDR3: TGCGCCAGCAGCGAGGCCTACGAGCAGTACTTC. The chain recombines TRBV5-1 with TRBJ2-7; no clear D. The CDR3 totals 11 residues. V dropped 4 bases and J dropped 2 bases, with 4 bases sitting between them. The V gene's germline CDR1 is SGHRS and CDR2 YFSETQ.

The chain carries TRBV28 and TRBJ1-5, with 7 bases identical to TRBD1. Germline V gives CDR1 MDHEN, CDR2 SYDVKM. This CDR3 spans 15 amino acids. Trimming took 2 bases from V and 5 from J; bases not matched to a gene: 6. CDR3 sequence reads: CASSLRQGGHQPQHF. CDR3 DNA: TGTGCCAGCAGTTTAAGGCAGGGGGGCCATCAGCCCCAGCATTTT. The whole variable domain, filled in from reference TRBV28 and TRBJ1-5, reads DVKVTQSSRYLVKRTGEKVFLECVQDMDHENMFWYRQDPGLGLRLIYFSYDVKMKEKGDIPEGYSVSREKKERFSLILESASTNQTSMYLCASSLRQGGHQPQHFGDGTRLSIL.

As for this clone: The junction departs from germline at one end; a sequencing error may be responsible. The chain has TRBV18 and TRBJ1-1; a weak D match, TRBD1 (6 bases). CDR3 size: 16 residues. Germline loops: CDR1 KGHSH, CDR2 LQKENI. This CDR3 is CASSPPGEYLTTEDFF. The CDR3 DNA sequence: TGTGCCAGCTCACCTCCAGGGGAGTACCTCACCACTGAAGATTTCTTT. Full variable domain (outside the CDR3, taken from reference TRBV18 and TRBJ1-1): NAGVMQNPRHLVRRRGQEARLRCSPMKGHSHVYWYRQLPEEGLKFMVYLQKENIIDESGMPKERFSAEFPKEGPSILRIQQVVRGDSAAYFCASSPPGEYLTTEDFFGQGTRLTVV.

The chain recombines TRBV28 with TRBJ1-2; 7 bases fit TRBD1. The V segment lost 3 bases and the J segment 8 bases; nucleotides outside the gene matches: 9. Germline CDR1 and CDR2: MDHEN and SYDVKM. The length of the CDR3 is 14 residues. The DNA of the CDR3 is TGTGCCAGCAGTTTTTTACAGGGGCCGGGGGGCTACACCTTC. Translated, it gives CASSFLQGPGGYTF.

V is TRBV5-6 and J is TRBJ2-1; 16 positions agree with TRBD2. Trimming at V came to 2 bases and at J to 7 bases, leaving 3 bases not matched to a gene. Germline-derived CDR1 and CDR2 are SGHDT and YYEEEE. The CDR3 has 16 amino acids. The CDR3 is CASSLTGLAGGNEQFF. DNA for the CDR3: TGTGCCAGCAGCTTAACGGGACTAGCGGGGGGGAATGAGCAGTTCTTC.

The chain couples TRBV28 to TRBJ2-7, with D maybe TRBD2 (5 bases). There are 14 residues in the CDR3. Germline CDR1 MDHEN, CDR2 SYDVKM. The germline V and J ends were trimmed by 4 bases and 2 bases, with 12 bases remaining between them. As DNA, the CDR3 is TGTGCCAGCAGTTGGGCTAGCTGGGCCTACGAGCAGTACTTC. Amino acids: CASSWASWAYEQYF.

This sequence joins TRBV7-2 and TRBJ2-7; 9 positions agree with TRBD2. Germline V gene sequence: CDR1 SGHTA, CDR2 FQGNSA. The CDR3 loop spans 14 amino acids. Unmatched junction bases numbered 5, after V lost 3 bases and J lost 5 bases. The CDR3 spells CASSFAGGPDEQYF. The CDR3 DNA follows: TGTGCCAGCAGCTTTGCGGGAGGGCCCGACGAGCAGTACTTC. Looking up the rest from reference TRBV7-2 and TRBJ2-7 gives the full variable domain: GAGVSQSPSNKVTEKGKDVELRCDPISGHTALYWYRQSLGQGLEFLIYFQGNSAPDKSGLPSDRFSAERTGGSVSTLTIQRTQQEDSAVYLCASSFAGGPDEQYFGPGTRLTVT.

This chain links TRBV2 with TRBJ2-7; D gene uncertain. The CDR3 has 10 residues. The V gene's germline CDR1 is SNHLY and CDR2 FYNNEI. The V gene lost 8 bases and the J gene lost 6 bases, with 8 bases spanning the gap. CDR3 residues: CASEAGEQYF. CDR3 bases: TGTGCCAGCGAGGCCGGCGAGCAGTACTTC.

This rearrangement joins TRBV11-2 to TRBJ2-1; TRBD2 agrees at 13 bases. CDR3 size: 18 residues. Looked up from germline, CDR1 is SGHAT and CDR2 is FQNNGV. V was pared by 5 bases and J by 7 bases, with 14 bases of the junction left unmatched. For the CDR3, the DNA is TGTGCCAGCAGCCCACTGACTAGCGGGAGGCCCCTTGGGAATGAGCAGTTCTTC. This encodes CASSPLTSGRPLGNEQFF.

Regarding this clone: One junction end does not reproduce the germline sequence, and a read error may be involved. The chain joins TRBV5-4 to TRBJ2-1; 9 bases are shared with TRBD2. This CDR3 has 15 amino acids. Per germline, CDR1 SGHNT and CDR2 YYREEE (reference sequence). CDR3 nucleotide sequence: TGTGCCAGCAGCTTGGGTAGCGGGGGTTACAAGGAGCAGTTCTTC. Translated, it gives CASSLGSGGYKEQFF.

The chain carries TRBV6-5 and TRBJ2-7; possibly TRBD1 for D (5 bases). V was shortened by 0 bases and J by 2 bases, with 11 bases between the two germline ends. This CDR3 comprises 15 residues. Germline loops: CDR1 MNHEY, CDR2 SVGAGI. In DNA, the CDR3 is TGTGCCAGCAGTTACTCCCTCCTACAGGCCTACGAGCAGTACTTC. Residues: CASSYSLLQAYEQYF.